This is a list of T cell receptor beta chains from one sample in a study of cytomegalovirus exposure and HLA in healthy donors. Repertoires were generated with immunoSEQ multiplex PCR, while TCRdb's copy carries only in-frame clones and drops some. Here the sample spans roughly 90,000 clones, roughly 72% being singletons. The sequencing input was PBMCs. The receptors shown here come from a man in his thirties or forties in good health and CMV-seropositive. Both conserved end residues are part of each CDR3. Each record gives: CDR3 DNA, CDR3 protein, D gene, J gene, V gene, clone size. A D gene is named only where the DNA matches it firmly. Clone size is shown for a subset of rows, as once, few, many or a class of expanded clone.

TGTGCCAGCTCACCAAACACAGGGGATAGCAATCAGCCCCAGCATTTT | CASSPNTGDSNQPQHF | TRBD1 | TRBJ1-5 | TRBV18 | .
TGTGCCAGCAGTCCTCCCCCCATAGATGAGCAGTACTTC | CASSPPPIDEQYF | . | TRBJ2-7 | TRBV28 | once
TGTGCCAGCAGCTTTATTGTCACAGACTCCTACGAGCAGTACTTC | CASSFIVTDSYEQYF | . | TRBJ2-7 | TRBV11-3 | .
TGTGCCCTAGGGACATCTTTAAGCTCCTACAATGAGCAGTTCTTC | CALGTSLSSYNEQFF | . | TRBJ2-1 | TRBV6-1 | .
TGCGCCAGCAGCCACTCTCCTCGGGGACAGGGGTTAGACGAGCAGTACTTC | CASSHSPRGQGLDEQYF | TRBD1 | TRBJ2-7 | TRBV4-1 | few
TGCGCCAGCAGCGTACTAGCGCGGGAGGGGCAGTTCTTC | CASSVLAREGQFF | TRBD2 | TRBJ2-1 | TRBV10-1 | .
TGTGCCAGCAGCATCTACAGGGATAACAATCAGCCCCAGCATTTT | CASSIYRDNNQPQHF | . | TRBJ1-5 | TRBV7-2 | .
TGTGCCAGCAGCCCATGGGCGGGCCAATGGAGTCAGCCCCAGAATTTT | CASSPWAGQWSQPQNF | . | TRBJ1-5 | TRBV7-8 | .
TGTGCCAGCAGCACCACAGGGGGGGTGGAATATGGCTACACCTTC | CASSTTGGVEYGYTF | TRBD1 | TRBJ1-2 | TRBV9 | .
TGCAGCGCGACCGGGAGGGCCCAGTACGCAGATACGCAGTATTTT | CSATGRAQYADTQYF | TRBD2 | TRBJ2-3 | TRBV29-1 | .
TGTGCCAGTAGTATCGGGGAAGCTGGAAACACCATATATTTT | CASSIGEAGNTIYF | . | TRBJ1-3 | TRBV19 | .
TGCAGCGTTGTTAGCGGGAACCAAGAGACCCAGTACTTC | CSVVSGNQETQYF | TRBD2 | TRBJ2-5 | TRBV29-1 | few
TGCAGCGTTAGCCGCTGGGATTCGGGAAACACCGGGGAGCTGTTTTTT | CSVSRWDSGNTGELFF | . | TRBJ2-2 | TRBV29-1 | .
TGTGCCAGCAGTTCCTCAGGTGACACTGAAGCTTTCTTT | CASSSSGDTEAFF | . | TRBJ1-1 | TRBV27 | .
TGTGCCAGCAGCCCCGGACTAGCTTCCGTAAGCGAGCAGTACTTC | CASSPGLASVSEQYF | TRBD2 | TRBJ2-7 | TRBV7-6 | .
TGTGCCAGCAGCCCAACAGGGAAGGAACTGTTTTTT | CASSPTGKELFF | . | TRBJ1-4 | TRBV7-9 | .
TGTGCCAGCAGTGGGGCGTTCCGTGCGTCTAACTCCTACGAGCAGTACTTC | CASSGAFRASNSYEQYF | . | TRBJ2-7 | TRBV2 | .
TGTGCCAGCAGCTTAGGGACTAGCGGTTACAGAAAAGATGAGCAGTTCTTC | CASSLGTSGYRKDEQFF | TRBD2 | TRBJ2-1 | TRBV7-9 | .
TGTGCCAGCAGCCAAGATCAAAAACGGGGAAATGAGCAGTTCTTC | CASSQDQKRGNEQFF | . | TRBJ2-1 | TRBV4-2 | .
TGTGCCAGCAGTTCCTTTGGACTAGCGGGTGGGAGTGAGCAGTTCTTC | CASSSFGLAGGSEQFF | TRBD2 | TRBJ2-1 | TRBV28 | .
TGCGCCAGCAGCTTCACAGGGGGCATAGAGACCCAGTACTTC | CASSFTGGIETQYF | TRBD1 | TRBJ2-5 | TRBV5-1 | .
TGTGCCTGGACGCAGGGTACCTACGAGCAGTACTTC | CAWTQGTYEQYF | . | TRBJ2-7 | TRBV30 | .
TGTGCCAGCAGCCGCCCCAGGACAGGGCGTACTGAAGCTTTCTTT | CASSRPRTGRTEAFF | TRBD1 | TRBJ1-1 | TRBV7-9 | .
TGCGCCAGCAGCAGCGGACAGGGAGGGGAAAAACTGTTTTTT | CASSSGQGGEKLFF | TRBD1 | TRBJ1-4 | TRBV5-1 | few
TGTGCCAGCGGTACTAGCGGGAGCCCAGGAGATACGCAGTATTTT | CASGTSGSPGDTQYF | TRBD2 | TRBJ2-3 | TRBV28 | .
TGTGCCAGCAGTTTTGAGGGGAACACTGAAGCTTTCTTT | CASSFEGNTEAFF | . | TRBJ1-1 | TRBV27 | .
TGTGCCAGCAGCTTAACGTTAGGAGCGGGGGAGACCCAGTACTTC | CASSLTLGAGETQYF | TRBD2 | TRBJ2-5 | TRBV7-3 | few
TGTGCCAGTAGTGTAGGGGGAGGGGAGACCCAGTACTTC | CASSVGGGETQYF | . | TRBJ2-5 | TRBV19 | .
TGTGCCACCTCCCGGACAGGGGGCCGGACGGATGGCTACACCTTC | CATSRTGGRTDGYTF | TRBD1 | TRBJ1-2 | TRBV6-5 | .
TGTGCCAGCAGTTTAGGTGGCGGGGGGACGCAAGAGACCCAGTACTTC | CASSLGGGGTQETQYF | TRBD2 | TRBJ2-5 | TRBV27 | few
TGCGCCAGCAGCCCACAACAGCCGACGGACACTGAAGCTTTCTTT | CASSPQQPTDTEAFF | . | TRBJ1-1 | TRBV5-1 | once
TGCGCCAGCAGCCAAGATAGAGCGGGAGGGTGGGAGCAGTACTTC | CASSQDRAGGWEQYF | TRBD2 | TRBJ2-7 | TRBV4-3 | .
TGTGCCTGGAGACAGAACACTGAAGCTTTCTTT | CAWRQNTEAFF | . | TRBJ1-1 | TRBV30 | once
TGTGCCAGCAGGGCCCAGCGGGAGGGTCAAGAGACCCAGTACTTC | CASRAQREGQETQYF | TRBD2 | TRBJ2-5 | TRBV6-6 | .
TGCAGCGTTGCCACCCCGGGGAACACTGAAGCTTTCTTT | CSVATPGNTEAFF | . | TRBJ1-1 | TRBV29-1 | .
TGCGCCAGCAGACACGACAGGAACACCGGGGAGCTGTTTTTT | CASRHDRNTGELFF | . | TRBJ2-2 | TRBV10-1 | .
TGTGCCATCCACAGACAGGGTTACGAGCAGTACTTC | CAIHRQGYEQYF | TRBD1 | TRBJ2-7 | TRBV2 | .
TGTGCCAGCAGCTTAGGCGGGGGGCCAGGGAATGAGCAGTTCTTC | CASSLGGGPGNEQFF | TRBD2 | TRBJ2-1 | TRBV7-3 | few
TGTGCCAGCAGCCTACTCCCCCGGGACTACTACAATGAGCAGTTCTTC | CASSLLPRDYYNEQFF | TRBD2 | TRBJ2-1 | TRBV4-2 | .
TGTGCCAGCCAGGCACCGAACACCGGGGAGCTGTTTTTT | CASQAPNTGELFF | . | TRBJ2-2 | TRBV5-4 | .
TGTGCCAGCAGCCCAAGGAGGACAGGGATCACAGATACGCAGTATTTT | CASSPRRTGITDTQYF | TRBD1 | TRBJ2-3 | TRBV7-9 | .
TGTGCCAGCAGTTACCGGGAAAATCAGCCCCAGCATTTT | CASSYRENQPQHF | . | TRBJ1-5 | TRBV6-5 | few
TGTGCCACCAGCAGAGACAGGAACCCTGAAGCTTTCTTT | CATSRDRNPEAFF | . | TRBJ1-1 | TRBV15 | .
TGTGCCAGCAGGCCCGGGTTCCAAAATGAAAAACTGTTTTTT | CASRPGFQNEKLFF | . | TRBJ1-4 | TRBV28 | many
TGTGCCAGCAGTTTTACAGGGGTCGGGGAGCTGTTTTTT | CASSFTGVGELFF | TRBD1 | TRBJ2-2 | TRBV5-4 | .